The entry that follows covers one T cell receptor (beta chain) sequence. The antigen is unknown. Per germline, CDR1 MGHRA and CDR2 YSYEKL. Trimming took 0 bases from V and 6 from J; bases not matched to a gene: 7. The CDR3 is made up of 15 amino acids. This sample stems from a study of cytomegalovirus exposure and HLA in healthy donors. The PCR made use of 60 Vbeta and 13 Jbeta primers. Method: immunoSEQ multiplex PCR; TCRdb's copy keeps in-frame clones and lacks some. The table has approximately 74,000 clones, about 71% seen once. Donors counted as nominally healthy when sampled, yet unrecorded immune exposures were likely. Study results and limitations: Later on, an analysis tied about 17,000 TCR beta sequences to HLA alleles at 0.05 false discovery rate. For TCR beta chains, V- and J-gene trimming was later linked to a missense DCLRE1C variant. Presence/absence comparisons presumed near-even sequencing depth among donors.

The chain uses TRBV4-1 and TRBJ2-7; TRBD2 aligns across 8 bases. Sequenced input: PBMCs. The source of this sequence is a man in his fifties or sixties in good health and CMV-seropositive. CDR3 loop: CASSQDKRRGGEQYF. As DNA, the CDR3 is TGCGCCAGCAGCCAAGATAAGCGCCGGGGGGGCGAGCAGTACTTC.